Listed below are T cell receptor beta chains from one sample, sequenced in a study of blood T cell repertoires in COVID-19. Method: immunoSEQ multiplex PCR; TCRdb's copy keeps in-frame clones and lacks some. The sample records under 300,000 clones, 65% to 85% being singletons. The sample was peripheral blood. These receptors all stem from a woman aged 35 to 49 who had recovered from COVID-19. The CDR3 runs from the conserved cysteine through the conserved F or W. A D gene is named only where the DNA matches it firmly. Size tells how often a clone was seen (once, few, many) or the class of an expanded clone, and some rows leave it out.

TGCGCCAGCAGCTTGATACCAGGGGGTGATCACACTGAAGCTTTCTTT	CASSLIPGGDHTEAFF	TRBJ1-1	TRBV5-1	.	TRBD1
TGTGCCACCAGTGATTACAGGGGTACTGGCACAGATACGCAGTATTTT	CATSDYRGTGTDTQYF	TRBJ2-3	TRBV24-1	.	TRBD1
TGTGCCAGCAGTGAATACAACTCTGGAAACACCATATATTTT	CASSEYNSGNTIYF	TRBJ1-3	TRBV2	.	.
TGTGCCAGCAGGTTGACAGGGTTCACCGACGAGCAGTACTTC	CASRLTGFTDEQYF	TRBJ2-7	TRBV2	.	TRBD1
TGTGCCAGCATCGGCGGCGCAGGGCAAAACACCATATATTTT	CASIGGAGQNTIYF	TRBJ1-3	TRBV6-5	.	.
TGCAGCGTTCGTGAAGGGGGGGGCCTTAATGAGCAGTTCTTC	CSVREGGGLNEQFF	TRBJ2-1	TRBV29-1	.	.
TGTGCCAGCAGCCCCCCCCCAGGTCAGGGAGGGGATACGCAGTATTTT	CASSPPPGQGGDTQYF	TRBJ2-3	TRBV5-4	.	TRBD2
TGTGCCAGCAGTTACGTCGGGACAGGGAACACTGAAGCTTTCTTT	CASSYVGTGNTEAFF	TRBJ1-1	TRBV6-5	.	TRBD1
TGTGCCAGCTCACCACCGAGGACAGGAGGGGCAGATACGCAGTATTTT	CASSPPRTGGADTQYF	TRBJ2-3	TRBV18	.	.
TGTGCCAGCAGCACCGCTCGGACAGGGTCGCAGCATTTT	CASSTARTGSQHF	TRBJ1-5	TRBV27	.	TRBD1
TGTGCCAGCAGTTGGACAGGGGACAGGATCTACGAGCAGTACTTC	CASSWTGDRIYEQYF	TRBJ2-7	TRBV2	.	TRBD1
TGTGCCAGCAGCTTGTTGGACAGGAAAAATCAGCCCCAGCATTTT	CASSLLDRKNQPQHF	TRBJ1-5	TRBV5-5	.	TRBD1
TGTGCCAGCAGTTTATCGGGACTAGCGGGTCCGAGCTCCTACAATGAGCAGTTCTTC	CASSLSGLAGPSSYNEQFF	TRBJ2-1	TRBV28	.	TRBD2
TGCGCCAGCAGCTTGGGGACAGGGCCAGATGAGCAGTTCTTC	CASSLGTGPDEQFF	TRBJ2-1	TRBV5-1	.	TRBD1
TGTGCCAGCAGCACAGGTTTCGGACAGCCCCAGCATTTT	CASSTGFGQPQHF	TRBJ1-5	TRBV2	.	.
TGTGCCAGCAGCCAAGAAGGACAGGGATATGGCTACACCTTC	CASSQEGQGYGYTF	TRBJ1-2	TRBV3-1/TRBV3-2	.	TRBD1
TGTGCCAGCTCACCAGGACAGATGAACACTGAAGCTTTCTTT	CASSPGQMNTEAFF	TRBJ1-1	TRBV18	few	.
TGTGCCAGCACAAGGGAGGGGTCCGGGGAGCTGTTTTTT	CASTREGSGELFF	TRBJ2-2	TRBV2	.	TRBD2
TGTGCCAGCTCACCAGGAGAGGCAGCTAGTCAGCCCCAGCATTTT	CASSPGEAASQPQHF	TRBJ1-5	TRBV18	.	.
TGTGCCAGCAGCTGGGGACAGGAGGGTTACGAGCAGTACTTC	CASSWGQEGYEQYF	TRBJ2-7	TRBV11-3	once	TRBD1
TGCAGCGGACAGGTTATTATGAACACTGAAGCTTTCTTT	CSGQVIMNTEAFF	TRBJ1-1	TRBV29-1	once	.
TGCGCCAGCAGCTTACAGGGGGCAAACGAGCAGTTCTTC	CASSLQGANEQFF	TRBJ2-1	TRBV5-1	.	TRBD1
TGTGCCAGCAGCTTGATTTGGGCCGGAAACACCATATATTTT	CASSLIWAGNTIYF	TRBJ1-3	TRBV5-8	.	.
TGTGCCAGCAGTTTGCCGCTGGGAGCGGAGACCCAGTACTTC	CASSLPLGAETQYF	TRBJ2-5	TRBV28	few	.
TGTGCCAGTAGCGTCGGAGACTCAGCTAACTATGGCTACACCTTC	CASSVGDSANYGYTF	TRBJ1-2	TRBV19	.	.
TGTGCCAGCAGCCCTTGGGCGAACACTGAAGCTTTCTTT	CASSPWANTEAFF	TRBJ1-1	TRBV28	few	.
TGTGCCAGCAGTAGCACCGGGACAGGGAGATCACCCCTCCACTTT	CASSSTGTGRSPLHF	TRBJ1-6	TRBV6-5	few	TRBD1
TGTGCCGCCGGGCGGGGGTCTTCCTACGAGCAGTACTTC	CAAGRGSSYEQYF	TRBJ2-7	TRBV19	.	TRBD2
TGTGCCAGCAGTCGGACTAGCGGGGGGAACACCGGGGAGCTGTTTTTT	CASSRTSGGNTGELFF	TRBJ2-2	TRBV9	.	TRBD2